The clone carrying this T cell receptor beta chain was seen at least ten times. The CDR3 is cut off 3 residues early in the read; its end comes from the germline J gene. The sample comes from a study of T cell clonality in common variable immunodeficiency. Measured with immunoSEQ multiplex PCR; TCRdb has only the in-frame clones, and not every one. The sample contains some 64,000 clones, none occurring once; less than 2% lies in the top ten. Trimming took 0 bases from V and 5 from J; bases not matched to a gene: 6. The germline CDR1 and CDR2 sequences are SGHRS and YFSETQ. This CDR3 has 15 residues. The rearrangement joins TRBV5-1 to TRBJ1-1, with 8 bases matching TRBD1. The clonotype comes from a person aged 18 to 75 in good health. The sequencing sample was made of peripheral blood mononuclear cells. The sequenced CDR3 bases are TGCGCCAGCAGCTTGGTGACAGGGGCCTTAACTGAA. Its translation: CASSLVTGALTE. The CDR3 as a whole reads CASSLVTGALTEAFF. Together with reference TRBV5-1 and TRBJ1-1, the CDR3 gives the full variable domain: KAGVTQTPRYLIKTRGQQVTLSCSPISGHRSVSWYQQTPGQGLQFLFEYFSETQRNKGNFPGRFSGRQFSNSRSEMNVSTLELGDSALYLCASSLVTGALTEAFFGQGTRLTVV.